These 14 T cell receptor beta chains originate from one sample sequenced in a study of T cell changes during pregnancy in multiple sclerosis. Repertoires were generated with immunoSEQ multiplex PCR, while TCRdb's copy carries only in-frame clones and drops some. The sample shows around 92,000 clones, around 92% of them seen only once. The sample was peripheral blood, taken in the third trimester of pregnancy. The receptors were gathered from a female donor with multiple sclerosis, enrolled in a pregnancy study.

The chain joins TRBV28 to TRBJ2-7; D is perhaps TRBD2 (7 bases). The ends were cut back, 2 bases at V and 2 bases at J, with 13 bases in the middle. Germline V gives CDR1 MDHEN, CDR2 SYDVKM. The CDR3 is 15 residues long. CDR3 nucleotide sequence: TGTGCCAGCAGTTTAGGGGGGGCAGCTACCTACGAGCAGTACTTC. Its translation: CASSLGGAATYEQYF.

The CDR3 loop reads CASSITGTTDTQYF. In DNA, the CDR3 is TGTGCCAGCAGCATTACAGGTACCACAGATACGCAGTATTTT. The chain carries TRBV9 and TRBJ2-3, with D possibly matching TRBD1 (5 bases). The CDR3 sequence is 14 residues long. Germline V gives CDR1 SGDLS, CDR2 YYNGEE. V gave up 4 bases and J gave up 2 bases, with 11 bases separating them.

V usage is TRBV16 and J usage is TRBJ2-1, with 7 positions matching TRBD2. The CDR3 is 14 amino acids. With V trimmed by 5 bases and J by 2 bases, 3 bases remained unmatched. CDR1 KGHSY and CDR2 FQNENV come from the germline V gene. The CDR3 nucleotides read TGTGCCAGCAGCACCGGGACTACCTACAATGAGCAGTTCTTC. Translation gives CASSTGTTYNEQFF.

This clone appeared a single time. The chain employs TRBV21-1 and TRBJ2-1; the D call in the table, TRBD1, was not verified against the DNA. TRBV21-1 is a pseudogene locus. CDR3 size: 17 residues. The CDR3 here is CASSKALDRGSYNEQFF. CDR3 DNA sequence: TGTGCCAGCAGCAAAGCCCTAGACAGGGGCTCCTACAATGAGCAGTTCTTC.

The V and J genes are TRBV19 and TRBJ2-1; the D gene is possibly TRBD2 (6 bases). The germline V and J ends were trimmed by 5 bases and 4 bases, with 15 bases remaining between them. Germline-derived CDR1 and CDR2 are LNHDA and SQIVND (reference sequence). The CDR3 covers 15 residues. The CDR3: CASSPSGGSYNEQFF. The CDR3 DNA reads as TGTGCCAGTAGTCCGTCTGGGGGGTCATACAATGAGCAGTTCTTC.

The CDR3 region has the DNA TGTGCCACCAGACTCAGGGGGCATGAAAAACTGTTTTTT. Protein product: CATRLRGHEKLFF. This chain uses TRBV15 with TRBJ1-4; TRBD1 matches 8 bases. Germline V lookup: CDR1 LNHNV, CDR2 YYDKDF (reference sequence). V trimming: 6 bases; J trimming: 6 bases; junction bases outside the gene matches: 3. The CDR3 runs 13 residues.

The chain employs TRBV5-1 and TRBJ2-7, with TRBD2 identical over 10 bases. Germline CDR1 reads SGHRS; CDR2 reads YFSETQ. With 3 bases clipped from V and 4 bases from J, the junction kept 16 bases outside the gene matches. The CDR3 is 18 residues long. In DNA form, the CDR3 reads TGCGCCAGCAGCTCACCCAGACTAGCGGGCCTGGAGGTTTACGAGCAGTACTTC. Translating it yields CASSSPRLAGLEVYEQYF.

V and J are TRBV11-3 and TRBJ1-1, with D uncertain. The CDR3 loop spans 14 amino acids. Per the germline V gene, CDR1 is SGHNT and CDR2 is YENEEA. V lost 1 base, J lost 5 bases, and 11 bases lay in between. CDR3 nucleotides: TGTGCCAGCAGCTTAGGGAGAGGGTCGACTGAAGCTTTCTTT. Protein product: CASSLGRGSTEAFF.

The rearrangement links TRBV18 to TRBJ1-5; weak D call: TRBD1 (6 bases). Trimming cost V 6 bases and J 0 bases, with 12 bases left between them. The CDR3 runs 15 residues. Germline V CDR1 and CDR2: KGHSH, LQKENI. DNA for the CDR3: TGTGCCAGCTCGCCCACAGGGAATAGCAATCAGCCCCAGCATTTT. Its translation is CASSPTGNSNQPQHF.

CDR3 sequence reads: CATDLAGAGQPQHF. The CDR3 DNA is TGTGCCACCGATCTGGCAGGGGCAGGGCAGCCCCAGCATTTT. The gene calls are TRBV19 and TRBJ1-5; a weak D match, TRBD1 (6 bases). Between the trimmed V and J ends, which lost 10 bases and 7 bases, there was a span of 20 bases. CDR3 length: 14 amino acids. Germline V CDR1 and CDR2: LNHDA, SQIVND (reference sequence).

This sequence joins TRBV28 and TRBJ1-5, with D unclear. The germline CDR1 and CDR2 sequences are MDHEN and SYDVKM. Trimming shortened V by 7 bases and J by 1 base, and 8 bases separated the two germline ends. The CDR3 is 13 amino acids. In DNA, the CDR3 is TGTGCCAGCACCGATGCGAGCAATCAGCCCCAGCATTTT. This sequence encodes CASTDASNQPQHF.

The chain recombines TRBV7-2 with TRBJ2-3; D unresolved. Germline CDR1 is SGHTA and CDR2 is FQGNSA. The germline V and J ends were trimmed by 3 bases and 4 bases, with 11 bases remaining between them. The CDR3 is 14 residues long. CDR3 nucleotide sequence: TGTGCCAGCAGCTTTCTGACCAGGTCAGATACGCAGTATTTT. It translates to CASSFLTRSDTQYF.

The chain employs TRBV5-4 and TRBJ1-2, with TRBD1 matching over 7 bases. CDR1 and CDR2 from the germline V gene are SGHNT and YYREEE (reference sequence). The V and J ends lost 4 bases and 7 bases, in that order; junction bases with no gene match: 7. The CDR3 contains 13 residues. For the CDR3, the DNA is TGTGCCAGCAGCGCAACCGGGACAGCTGGCTACACCTTC. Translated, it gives CASSATGTAGYTF.

CDR3 in amino acids: CASSPDSHSITEAFF. CDR3 nucleotides: TGTGCCAGCAGCCCGGACAGCCATAGTATCACTGAAGCTTTCTTT. The chain combines TRBV5-4 with TRBJ1-1, with D perhaps matching TRBD1 (6 bases). The CDR3 spans 15 residues. CDR1 SGHNT and CDR2 YYREEE come from the germline V gene (reference sequence). The ends were cut back, 4 bases at V and 4 bases at J, with 17 bases in the middle. The variable domain in full, completed from reference TRBV5-4 and TRBJ1-1, reads ETGVTQSPTHLIKTRGQQVTLRCSSQSGHNTVSWYQQALGQGPQFIFQYYREEENGRGNFPPRFSGLQFPNYSSELNVNALELDDSALYLCASSPDSHSITEAFFGQGTRLTVV.